The table lists the clone carrying this TCR beta chain with many counts. Genomic DNA served as template for TCR beta VDJ and CDR3 profiling. TCRdb called the reads again in MiXCR, with one record for every CDR3 protein. This sample has 120,000 or so distinct CDR3 sequences; about 48% occur once, and the top ten carry 2% to 3%. The data belong to a study of CD8+CD57+ T cells in acquired aplastic anemia. The CDR3 loop spans 15 amino acids. Trimming removed 4 bases at V and 4 bases at J, with 18 bases between. Germline V gene sequence: CDR1 SGHDT, CDR2 YYEEEE. Sequenced input: sorted CD4+, CD8+, or CD8+CD57+ T cells (not recorded which) from PBMCs. The TCR comes from a human donor in good health, serving as a control. V gene TRBV5-6 combines with J gene TRBJ2-7; possibly TRBD2 for D (7 bases). The chain's CDR3 is CASSPGGGGVYEQYF. CDR3 DNA: TGTGCCAGCAGCCCCGGGGGAGGGGGGGTATACGAGCAGTACTTC.